The 21 T cell receptor beta chains listed next were all sequenced from one sample in a study of T cells in narcolepsy. The assay was immunoSEQ multiplex PCR, and TCRdb's table has in-frame clones only and misses some. The table includes some 25,000 clones, around 85% detected once. Sequencing used CD45RA- memory CD4+ T cells from PBMCs. The receptors originated from a human donor with narcolepsy.

The rearrangement joins TRBV7-6 to TRBJ1-4; no firm D call. CDR3 size: 13 residues. Germline-derived CDR1 and CDR2 are SGHVS and FNYEAQ. The germline V and J ends were trimmed by 2 bases and 8 bases, with 9 bases remaining between them. The CDR3 sequence: CASSLLEREKLFF. For the CDR3, the DNA is TGTGCCAGCAGCTTATTGGAGCGAGAAAAACTGTTTTTT. Variable domain in full (rest from reference TRBV7-6 and TRBJ1-4): GAGVSQSPRYKVTKRGQDVALRCDPISGHVSLYWYRQALGQGPEFLTYFNYEAQQDKSGLPNDRFSAERPEGSISTLTIQRTEQRDSAMYRCASSLLEREKLFFGSGTQLSVL.

A word on this clone: At one boundary the junction diverges from the germline segment, which might be a read error. The chain has TRBV11-2 and TRBJ1-2, with TRBD1 matching 8 bases. The CDR3 consists of 15 residues. Germline V gene lookup returns CDR1 SGHAT and CDR2 FQNNGV. CDR3 sequence (DNA): TGTGCCGGCAGCCCGAGACAGGGGCTTAACTATGGCTACACCTTC. Translation gives CAGSPRQGLNYGYTF.

The chain employs TRBV4-3 and TRBJ2-3; unclear D gene. Trimming took 4 bases from V and 0 from J, leaving 14 bases between them. There are 16 residues in the CDR3. Germline V gene data show CDR1 as LGHNA and CDR2 as YSLEER. This CDR3 is CASSPKTAQSTDTQYF. The DNA of the CDR3 is TGCGCCAGCAGCCCGAAGACTGCCCAAAGCACAGATACGCAGTATTTT.

This chain links TRBV14 with TRBJ1-2, with a possible D match to TRBD1 (5 bases). Germline assignment: CDR1 SGHDN and CDR2 FVKESK. The ends were cut back, 4 bases at V and 3 bases at J, with 15 bases in the middle. The CDR3 has 15 residues. CDR3 DNA: TGTGCCAGCAGCCCCGCTTCCAGGGTCCACTATGGCTACACCTTC. Protein: CASSPASRVHYGYTF. Complete variable domain (other parts from reference TRBV14 and TRBJ1-2): EAGVTQFPSHSVIEKGQTVTLRCDPISGHDNLYWYRRVMGKEIKFLLHFVKESKQDESGMPNNRFLAERTGGTYSTLKVQPAELEDSGVYFCASSPASRVHYGYTFGSGTRLTVV.

The J gene is TRBJ2-7, the V gene TRBV19; TRBD2 might be the D (6 bases). Trimming removed 10 bases from V and 4 bases from J, with 11 bases in between. The germline V gene has CDR1 LNHDA and CDR2 SQIVND (reference sequence). This CDR3 comprises 11 residues. As DNA, the CDR3 is TGTGCCACCCGCAGCGGGTACGAGCAGTACTTC. Translating it yields CATRSGYEQYF.

V and J are TRBV20-1 and TRBJ2-5, with unresolved D. Trimming cost V 5 bases and J 4 bases, with 8 bases left between them. The germline V gene has CDR1 DFQATT and CDR2 SNEGSKA (reference sequence). This CDR3 comprises 11 residues. The CDR3 region is CSAPNLETQYF. The CDR3 DNA is TGCAGTGCTCCGAATTTAGAGACCCAGTACTTC.

This clone was observed a single time. The chain has TRBV6-6 and TRBJ1-5; 9 bases are a match to TRBD1. Germline V gives CDR1 MNHNY, CDR2 SVGAGI (reference sequence). Trimming cost V 5 bases and J 7 bases; bases outside gene matches: 6. The CDR3 totals 14 residues. In nucleotides, the CDR3 is TGTGCCAGCAGTACAGGGGGCCAGGGGCAGCCCCAGCATTTT. It specifies CASSTGGQGQPQHF.

This clone was seen only once. The chain joins TRBV4-1 to TRBJ2-3; D is possibly TRBD2 (6 bases). This CDR3 has 15 amino acids. CDR1 and CDR2 (germline): MGHRA, YSYEKL. Trimming removed 0 bases from V and 7 bases from J, with 14 bases in between. CDR3 in DNA: TGCGCCAGCAGCCAAGAAGACGGGACTTCAAATACGCAGTATTTT. Residues: CASSQEDGTSNTQYF.

The chain has TRBV18 and TRBJ1-6; D might be TRBD1 (5 bases). In germline, CDR1 is KGHSH, CDR2 LQKENI. The CDR3 is made up of 15 amino acids. V dropped 3 bases and J dropped 8 bases, with 14 bases sitting between them. Written as DNA, the CDR3 is TGTGCCAGCTCACCGTCCGGGGGGAACTATTCACCCCTCCACTTT. The encoded protein is CASSPSGGNYSPLHF.

The CDR3 loop reads CASSVTSGLAGGFTYEQYF. CDR3 DNA: TGTGCCAGCAGCGTAACTTCGGGACTAGCGGGGGGTTTCACCTACGAGCAGTACTTC. The chain joins TRBV11-2 to TRBJ2-7; 15 bases line up with TRBD2. Germline CDR1 is SGHAT and CDR2 is FQNNGV. V lost 5 bases and J lost 2; bases outside the gene matches: 13. This CDR3 is 19 amino acids long.

This clone came up once. It is unclear where the CDR3 begins or ends on the DNA, so no DNA is shown, and the CDR3 is as TCRdb lists it. This chain joins TRBV9 and TRBJ2-5; the table's TRBD2 call for D was not verified on the DNA. The CDR3 numbers 19 amino acids, ends counted. The germline gives CDR1 SGDLS, CDR2 YYNGEE. The CDR3 protein is CASSLTISAAGTVQETQYF.

This clone has just one count. The rearrangement uses TRBV28 and TRBJ2-7, with D perhaps TRBD2 (6 bases). This CDR3 has 14 residues. Trimming removed 10 bases from V and 0 bases from J, with 16 bases in between. The V gene's germline CDR1 is MDHEN and CDR2 SYDVKM. In DNA, the CDR3 is TGTGCCACGCGGGATAGCAGGAGCTCCTACGAGCAGTACTTC. Translated: CATRDSRSSYEQYF.

Details on this clone: Within the sample, other DNA sequences also encode this same CDR3. This chain connects TRBV6-1 to TRBJ1-1, with D perhaps TRBD1 (6 bases). The CDR3 is made up of 13 amino acids. CDR1 MNHNS and CDR2 SASEGT come from the germline V gene. Trimming took 8 bases from V and 4 from J, leaving 14 bases between them. The CDR3 sequence is CASSRGRGTEAFF. In DNA form, the CDR3 reads TGTGCCAGCTCTCGGGGGCGAGGCACTGAAGCTTTCTTT.

This clone appeared once. This sequence joins TRBV2 and TRBJ2-5; the match to TRBD1 covers 7 bases. Trimming removed 6 bases from V and 5 bases from J; junction bases left unmatched: 9. The CDR3 consists of 14 residues. Germline V gene sequence: CDR1 SNHLY, CDR2 FYNNEI. The CDR3 DNA follows: TGTGCCAGCAGCGAGGGGGCCTTCGGTGAGACCCAGTACTTC. Its protein is CASSEGAFGETQYF.

The J gene is TRBJ1-3, the V gene TRBV7-9; D is ambiguous. The CDR3 has 18 residues. Trimming pared 5 bases from V and 2 bases from J, leaving 22 bases between. Germline CDR1 SEHNR, CDR2 FQNEAQ (reference sequence). The CDR3 protein is CASSPKYRISFPGNTIYF. CDR3 sequence (DNA): TGTGCCAGCAGCCCTAAATATCGGATTTCTTTCCCTGGAAACACCATATATTTT.

The gene calls are TRBV5-4 and TRBJ1-1; 10 bases map to TRBD1. V trimming: 3 bases; J trimming: 3 bases; junction bases outside the gene matches: 5. Germline V gene sequence: CDR1 SGHNT, CDR2 YYREEE (reference sequence). The CDR3 is made up of 15 amino acids. The CDR3 is CASSSGTGAYTEAFF. The CDR3 coding sequence is TGTGCCAGCAGCTCCGGGACAGGGGCTTACACTGAAGCTTTCTTT.

The chain links TRBV21-1 to TRBJ2-5; TRBD1 is taken as the D call from the table, unchecked against the DNA. TRBV21-1 has pseudogene status. This CDR3 comprises 15 residues. CDR3 amino acids: CASTHLDRGAFEQYF. CDR3 bases: TGTGCCAGCACCCACTTGGACAGGGGAGCATTTGAGCAGTACTTC.

In DNA form, the CDR3 reads TGTGCCAGCAGCTTTAGTGACATGAACACTGAAGCTTTCTTT. This sequence encodes CASSFSDMNTEAFF. The chain has TRBV5-6 and TRBJ1-1; D is unresolved. V lost 2 bases, J lost 0 bases, and 8 bases lay in between. CDR3 length: 14 amino acids. Germline V lookup: CDR1 SGHDT, CDR2 YYEEEE.

The gene calls are TRBV5-1 and TRBJ2-5; TRBD1 matches at 9 bases. CDR1 SGHRS and CDR2 YFSETQ come from the germline V gene. J gave up 4 bases and V 4 bases, and 8 bases lay outside the gene matches. The CDR3 consists of 15 residues. The CDR3 nucleotides are TGCGCCAGCAGCGGTACAGGGGGCGGAGGAGAGACCCAGTACTTC. Protein: CASSGTGGGGETQYF.

This clone was detected only once. This rearrangement joins TRBV11-2 to TRBJ2-7, with a weak D call TRBD2 (7 bases). The germline V gene encodes CDR1 SGHAT and CDR2 FQNNGV. There are 13 residues in the CDR3. Trimming stripped 8 bases from V and 1 base from J, with 12 bases between. CDR3 coding DNA: TGTGCCAGCGGGGGGGCCAGGTCCTACGAGCAGTACTTC. Protein sequence: CASGGARSYEQYF.

V is TRBV19 and J is TRBJ2-2; unclear D gene. Germline V gene sequence: CDR1 LNHDA, CDR2 SQIVND (reference sequence). CDR3 size: 10 residues. V was pared by 6 bases and J by 7 bases, with 3 bases between. The CDR3 reads CASRDGELFF. The CDR3 nucleotides are TGTGCCAGTAGGGACGGGGAGCTGTTTTTT. The complete variable domain, with remaining parts taken from reference TRBV19 and TRBJ2-2, reads DGGITQSPKYLFRKEGQNVTLSCEQNLNHDAMYWYRQDPGQGLRLIYYSQIVNDFQKGDIAEGYSVSREKKESFPLTVTSAQKNPTAFYLCASRDGELFFGEGSRLTVL.